This T cell receptor (beta chain) was recovered during a study of blood T cells in healthy people across ages. Findings and limits, study-wide: More naive CD4+ cells and higher diversity were found in long-lived than in aged donors.

This clonotype was picked up a small number of times. Its antigen is currently unknown. An end of the junction does not agree with germline; a read error may underlie this. The CDR3 has 14 residues. Germline V CDR1 and CDR2: SGHNT, YYREEE (reference sequence). The use of a sample-barcoded 5' primer and a J-beta primer mix characterized a second PCR of about 7 to 12 cycles. Sequencing recovered at least 2.5 million CDR3-containing paired-end reads from each sample. TCRdb reanalysed the 5' RACE reads using MiXCR and keeps one entry per CDR3 protein. The table includes 800,000 to 950,000 distinct CDR3 sequences, 29% detected once. Separately, the same data were catalogued under a study of T cells of mothers and their children.

This clonotype originated in a woman in her 40s in good health. Sample: blood. The chain has TRBV5-4 and TRBJ2-1; TRBD1 is a possible D gene (6 bases). The CDR3 region has the DNA TGTGCCTCCCCGAAGGGGGACCTTAGCAATAAGCAGTTCTTC. Translated: CASPKGDLSNKQFF.